This record covers a single T cell receptor (beta chain). Its antigen is unknown. The CDR3 loop spans 14 amino acids. V lost 5 bases and J lost 10, with 21 bases in between. Germline V CDR1 and CDR2: DFQATT, SNEGSKA (reference sequence). Unique molecular identifiers were used in preparing the TCRbeta library. MiXCR, run by TCRdb on the PCR reads, gives a single entry per CDR3 protein. The data show a few hundred thousand distinct CDR3 sequences, 20% to 30% seen once. This sample stems from a study of T-cell reconstitution after alpha-beta-depleted transplantation in children. General study points: After transplant, at about two months, alpha-beta T cells were reportedly derived from several hundred expanded graft clones. A year post-transplant, T-cell counts and diversity derived mostly from newly produced T cells. High day-60 TCRbeta diversity in some patients came from surviving recipient T cells and thymic progenitors.

The V gene is TRBV20-1, the J gene TRBJ2-1; D gene unclear. The specimen was PBMCs, mostly from graft donor cells, collected 180 days after TCRalphabeta/CD19-depleted stem cell transplant. The origin of this receptor is a male patient between 10 and 17 years old who had a stem cell transplant for acute lymphoblastic leukemia, so the T cells may come from the graft donor. The CDR3 protein is CSALGNRASWEQFF. The DNA of the CDR3 is TGCAGTGCTCTCGGAAACCGGGCCTCTTGGGAGCAGTTCTTC.